This T cell receptor beta chain was sequenced for a study of cytomegalovirus exposure and HLA in healthy donors. Background on the study: Assignment to the Caucasian-associated ancestry cluster applied to approximately 80% of the approximately 400 genotyped donors.

Points from the study as a whole: Using the classifier, cytomegalovirus status was reportedly diagnosed with high specificity and sensitivity. The listing of 150 or so TCR beta chains classed them as cytomegalovirus-associated.

Details on this clone: The target antigen is unknown. The junction shows a germline mismatch at one end, possibly a read error.

This CDR3 contains 17 residues. Germline assignment: CDR1 SQVTM and CDR2 ANQGSEA. Primers for the PCR totalled 60 Vbeta and 13 Jbeta. Produced via immunoSEQ multiplex PCR; TCRdb's table is partial and in-frame only. The data show fewer than 110,000 clones, 76% seen once. The chain has TRBV29-1 and TRBJ2-7; D perhaps matches TRBD1 (6 bases). Sequencing used PBMCs. The source of this sequence is a woman aged 18 to 35 in good health and CMV-seropositive. The DNA for the CDR3 is TGCAGCGTTGTTGTAGGGGAACCGGGACAAACATCCTACGAGCAGTGCTTC. Its translation is CSVVVGEPGQTSYEQCF.